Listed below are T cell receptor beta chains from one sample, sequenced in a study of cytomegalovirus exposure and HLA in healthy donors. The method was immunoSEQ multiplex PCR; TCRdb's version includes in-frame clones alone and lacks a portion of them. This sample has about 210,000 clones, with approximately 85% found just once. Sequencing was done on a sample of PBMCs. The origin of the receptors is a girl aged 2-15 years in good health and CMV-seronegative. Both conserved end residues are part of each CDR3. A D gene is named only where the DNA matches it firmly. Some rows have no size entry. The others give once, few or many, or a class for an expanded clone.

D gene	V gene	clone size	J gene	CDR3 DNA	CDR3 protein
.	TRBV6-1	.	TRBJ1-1	TGTGCCAGCAGTGAACCGTTAGACACTGAAGCTTTCTTT	CASSEPLDTEAFF
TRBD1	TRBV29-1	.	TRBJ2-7	TGCAGCGGTGGACAGGGGAGATCCTACGAGCAGTACTTC	CSGGQGRSYEQYF
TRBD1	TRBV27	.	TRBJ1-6	TGTGCCAGCAGCTGGACAGGGGGGTCACCCCTCCACTTT	CASSWTGGSPLHF
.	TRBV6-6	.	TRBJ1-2	TGTGCCAGCACCTTATCCGGGAATGAGTATGGCTACACCTTC	CASTLSGNEYGYTF
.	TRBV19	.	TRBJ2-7	TGTGCCAGTAGTATCGTCGGCGGTTCCTACGAGCAGTACTTC	CASSIVGGSYEQYF
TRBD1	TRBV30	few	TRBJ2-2	TGTGCCTGGAGATATCAGGGACAGGACACCGGGGAGCTGTTTTTT	CAWRYQGQDTGELFF
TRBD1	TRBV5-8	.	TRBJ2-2	TGTGCCAGCAGCTTGCTTGGGACAGCTACGGTTCCCGGGGAGCTGTTTTTT	CASSLLGTATVPGELFF
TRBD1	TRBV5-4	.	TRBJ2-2	TGTGCCAGCAGCTTACGACAGGGGGACACCGGGGAGCTGTTTTTT	CASSLRQGDTGELFF
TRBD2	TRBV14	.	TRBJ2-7	TGTGCCAGCAGCCAAGTATGGACTAGCTTCCACGAGCAGTACTTC	CASSQVWTSFHEQYF
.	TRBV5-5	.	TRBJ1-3	TGTGCCAGCAGCTTAGCCGGCTCTGGAAACACCATATATTTT	CASSLAGSGNTIYF
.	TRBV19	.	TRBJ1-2	TGTGCCAGTAGGCTGGCAGGACAAAACTATGGCTACACCTTC	CASRLAGQNYGYTF
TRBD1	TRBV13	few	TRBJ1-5	TGTGCCAGCAGCTTTTACCGGGACAGGGGCAATCAGCCCCAGCATTTT	CASSFYRDRGNQPQHF
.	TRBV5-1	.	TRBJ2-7	TGCGCCAGCAGCTTGACGGGGGCCTACGAGCAGTACTTC	CASSLTGAYEQYF
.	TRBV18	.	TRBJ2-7	TGTGCCAGCTCACCGGGGCTAGGGGACGAGCAGTACTTC	CASSPGLGDEQYF
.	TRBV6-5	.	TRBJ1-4	TGTGCCAGCAGTTACTCTACAGTAATATCTGAAAAACTGTTTTTT	CASSYSTVISEKLFF
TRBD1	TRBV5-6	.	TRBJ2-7	TGTGCCAGCAGCTGGGGGGTTGGTCGGACAGGGGGTTACGAGCAGTACTTC	CASSWGVGRTGGYEQYF
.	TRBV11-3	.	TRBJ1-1	TGTGCCAGCAGCTTAGATCCAGGGCTCATGAACACTGAAGCTTTCTTT	CASSLDPGLMNTEAFF
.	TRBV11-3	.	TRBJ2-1	TGTGCCAGCAGCTTAGCGGCGGGGCCTTACAATGAGCAGTTCTTC	CASSLAAGPYNEQFF
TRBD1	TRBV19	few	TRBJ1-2	TGTGCCAGTAGTACACTCGACAGGGGGGGAAACTATGGCTACACCTTC	CASSTLDRGGNYGYTF
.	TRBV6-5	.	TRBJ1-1	TGTGCCAGCAGTTACGTCCGGGGCACTGAAGCTTTCTTT	CASSYVRGTEAFF
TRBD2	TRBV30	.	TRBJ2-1	TGTGCCTGGAATCCCGGGACTAGCGGGAGGGATGAGCAGTTCTTC	CAWNPGTSGRDEQFF
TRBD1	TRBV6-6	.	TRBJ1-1	TGTGCCAGTAGGACAGGCTGGCGGAACACTGAAGCTTTCTTT	CASRTGWRNTEAFF
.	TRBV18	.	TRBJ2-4	TGTGCCAGCTCAACCCCGCAGGGCTTAGCCAAAAACATTCAGTACTTC	CASSTPQGLAKNIQYF
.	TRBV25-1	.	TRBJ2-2	TGTGCCAGCAGTGAAAGGGCCGAGGGGAACACCGGGGAGCTGTTTTTT	CASSERAEGNTGELFF
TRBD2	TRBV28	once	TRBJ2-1	TGTGCCAGCAGTTTTATTAATCAATGGATGACTAGCGGGGGTCCCTACAATGAGCAGTTCTTC	CASSFINQWMTSGGPYNEQFF
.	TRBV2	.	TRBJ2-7	TGTGCCAGCAGTGATCCAGGAGGGGTCTACGAGCAGTACTTC	CASSDPGGVYEQYF
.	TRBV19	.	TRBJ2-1	TGTGCCAGTAGTATAGGGAATAGCGCCTTTAGTTTTCAGAGTGAGCAGTTCTTC	CASSIGNSAFSFQSEQFF
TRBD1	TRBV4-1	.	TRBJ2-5	TGCGCCAGCAGCCAAGTCTTCAGACAGGGGGGAGAGACCCAGTACTTC	CASSQVFRQGGETQYF